This T cell receptor beta chain was sequenced in a study of T cell responses to AZD1222 COVID-19 vaccine. The CDR3 has 13 residues. V was pared by 7 bases and J by 7 bases, with 16 bases between. Germline V gene sequence: CDR1 MDHEN, CDR2 SYDVKM. Broader study findings: Regions 160-218 and 743-854 held dominance among vaccine-associated CD4 TCRs, which spanned spike. Clonal diversity was possibly underestimated, and the donors were mostly white British, with more females. Close to half of all spike-specific TCRs reportedly target regions of the variants that are unmutated. Recipients of AZD1222 seropositive at baseline numbered only 6 or 7.

Notes on this clone: Its target is unknown.

Clones were sequenced by immunoSEQ multiplex PCR, and TCRdb holds only the in-frame ones, with some missing. The sample holds about 85,000 clones, 86% seen once. Sequencing used peripheral blood, obtained on day 0 of AZD1222 vaccination. The chain combines TRBV28 with TRBJ1-1, with a weak D call TRBD1 (5 bases). This clonotype was obtained from an adult in good health. CDR3 protein: CASTRGVGDEAFF. The CDR3 nucleotides read TGTGCCAGCACCCGGGGCGTTGGGGATGAAGCTTTCTTT.